This T cell receptor (beta chain) emerged from a study of read filtering for tumor transcriptome and immune sequencing. From about 400 ng of RNA, a library with molecular barcoded alpha/delta and beta/gamma adaptors was made. TCRdb fed the reads into MiXCR, producing one record per CDR3 protein. This table holds about 27,000 distinct CDR3 sequences, about an eighth found once. There are many counts of this clonotype. The antigen remains unidentified. Sampling of bone marrow took place during active disease in every patient. Notes on the study in general: RNA-seq captured clonotypes less deeply and reliably than IR-seq.

CDR1 is KGHSH, CDR2 LQKENI, per germline. Trimming took 3 bases from V and 1 from J, leaving 4 bases between them. CDR3 length: 12 amino acids. This sequence joins TRBV18 and TRBJ2-7; D gene uncertain. Sequencing was carried out using a population of CD138-negative cells sorted from bone marrow. The TCR sequence derives from a donor over 35 with multiple myeloma. In nucleotides, the CDR3 is TGTGCCAGCTCACCTCAATCCTACGAGCAGTACTTC. It is translated as CASSPQSYEQYF.